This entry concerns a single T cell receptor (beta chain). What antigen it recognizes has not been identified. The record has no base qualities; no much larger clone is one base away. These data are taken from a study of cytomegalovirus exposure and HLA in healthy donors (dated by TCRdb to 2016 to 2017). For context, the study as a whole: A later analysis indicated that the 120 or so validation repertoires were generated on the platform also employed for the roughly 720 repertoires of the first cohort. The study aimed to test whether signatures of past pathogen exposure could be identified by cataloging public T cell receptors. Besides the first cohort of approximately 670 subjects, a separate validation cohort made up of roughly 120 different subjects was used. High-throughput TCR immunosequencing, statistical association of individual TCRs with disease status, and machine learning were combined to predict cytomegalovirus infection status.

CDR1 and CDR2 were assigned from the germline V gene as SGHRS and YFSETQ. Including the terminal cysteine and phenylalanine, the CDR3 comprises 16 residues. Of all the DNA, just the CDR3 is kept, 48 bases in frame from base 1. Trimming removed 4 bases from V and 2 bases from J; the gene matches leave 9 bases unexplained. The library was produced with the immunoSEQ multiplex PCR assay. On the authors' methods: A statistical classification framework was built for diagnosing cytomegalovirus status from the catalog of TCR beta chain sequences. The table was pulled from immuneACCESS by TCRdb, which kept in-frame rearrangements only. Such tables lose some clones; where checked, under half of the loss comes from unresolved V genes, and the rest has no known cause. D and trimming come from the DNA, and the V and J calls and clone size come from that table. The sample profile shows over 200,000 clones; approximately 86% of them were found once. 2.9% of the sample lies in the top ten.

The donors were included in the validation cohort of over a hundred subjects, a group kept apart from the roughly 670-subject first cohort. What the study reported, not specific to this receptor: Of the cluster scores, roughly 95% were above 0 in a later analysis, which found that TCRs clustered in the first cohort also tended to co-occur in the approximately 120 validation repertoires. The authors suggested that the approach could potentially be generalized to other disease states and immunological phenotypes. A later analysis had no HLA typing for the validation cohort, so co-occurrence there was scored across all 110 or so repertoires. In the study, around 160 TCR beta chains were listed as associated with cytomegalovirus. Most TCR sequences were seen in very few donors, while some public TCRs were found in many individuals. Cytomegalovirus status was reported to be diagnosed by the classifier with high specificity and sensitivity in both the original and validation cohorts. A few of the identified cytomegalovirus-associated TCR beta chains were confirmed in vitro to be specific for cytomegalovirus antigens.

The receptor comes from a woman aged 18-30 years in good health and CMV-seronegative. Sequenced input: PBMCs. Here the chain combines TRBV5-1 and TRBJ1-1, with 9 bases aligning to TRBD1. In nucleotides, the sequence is TGCGCCAGCAGCACAGGACAGGGGCTTACTAACACTGAAGCTTTCTTT. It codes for CASSTGQGLTNTEAFF.